These T cell receptor beta chains were read from a single sample in a study of PD-1 blockade in classical Hodgkin lymphoma. TCRdb keeps only in-frame clones here, not all; method: immunoSEQ multiplex PCR. Of some 95,000 clones in the sample, 90% were seen once. The material was peripheral blood mononuclear cells (PBMCs), obtained before the fourth cycle of nivolumab. These receptors all come from a human donor with classical Hodgkin lymphoma. Each CDR3 is given with its conserved first and last residue. D genes are given only for firm matches. Only part of the rows carry a size: once, few, many, or a class if the clone is expanded.

d_call | j_call | v_call | clone_size | cdr3_nt | cdr3_aa
TRBD2 | TRBJ2-7 | TRBV6-1 | - | TGTGCCAGCGGGACTACCGACTACGAGCAGTACTTC | CASGTTDYEQYF
- | TRBJ1-3 | TRBV5-1 | - | TGCGCCAGCAGCTTGGATGGGTCAGGTGTTAGAAACACCATATATTTT | CASSLDGSGVRNTIYF
TRBD2 | TRBJ2-3 | TRBV6-1 | - | TGTGCCAGCAGTCGGACTAGAGATACGCAGTATTTT | CASSRTRDTQYF
TRBD2 | TRBJ2-3 | TRBV18 | - | TGTGCCAGCTCAAAAAGGCAACTAGCGGGGGGGCCAGATACGCAGTATTTT | CASSKRQLAGGPDTQYF
- | TRBJ2-5 | TRBV18 | once | TGTGCCAGCTCACCTCCAGGGGCTTGGGAGACCCAGTACTTC | CASSPPGAWETQYF
TRBD1 | TRBJ1-1 | TRBV5-1 | - | TGCGCCAGCAGGATAACACAGGGGGAAGCTTTCTTT | CASRITQGEAFF
- | TRBJ2-3 | TRBV5-6 | - | TGTGCCAGCAGCAGGACCCGTCGAGATACGCAGTATTTT | CASSRTRRDTQYF
- | TRBJ2-7 | TRBV5-5 | once | TGTGCCAGCAGCCTGGGGATCTCCTACGAGCAGTACTTC | CASSLGISYEQYF
- | TRBJ2-7 | TRBV27 | - | TGTGCCAGCAGCAGGGACGCCCGCTACGAGCAGTACTTC | CASSRDARYEQYF
- | TRBJ1-1 | TRBV5-4 | - | TGTGCCAGCAGCCCTCGTGGGGTTTGGACTGAAGCTTTCTTT | CASSPRGVWTEAFF
- | TRBJ2-7 | TRBV30 | - | TGTGCCTGGAGTGTATCCGGGCCGGCCGAGCAGTACTTC | CAWSVSGPAEQYF
TRBD1 | TRBJ1-6 | TRBV6-5 | - | TGTGCCAGCAGTTACAGGGACAGGACGTCACCCCTCCACTTT | CASSYRDRTSPLHF
- | TRBJ1-4 | TRBV30 | - | TGTGCCTGGAGTAGGGCAGTAAATGAAAAACTGTTTTTT | CAWSRAVNEKLFF
- | TRBJ1-2 | TRBV29-1 | - | TGCAGCGTTGCTGACAGGTCCCCCTATGGCTACACCTTC | CSVADRSPYGYTF
- | TRBJ1-2 | TRBV5-1 | few | TGCGCCAGCAGCTTGGATGGGAACTATGGCTACACCTTC | CASSLDGNYGYTF
TRBD1 | TRBJ1-3 | TRBV7-9 | - | TGTGCCAGCAGCCTTGGGTGGGACAGTGGAAACACCATATATTTT | CASSLGWDSGNTIYF
TRBD2 | TRBJ2-3 | TRBV6-4 | - | TGTGCCAGCAGTGACTACGCTAGCGGGGTCGGGGATACGCAGTATTTT | CASSDYASGVGDTQYF
TRBD2 | TRBJ2-3 | TRBV19 | - | TGTGCCAGTAGTATCCCTCGGACTAGCGGGGGCTTTAGCACAGATACGCAGTATTTT | CASSIPRTSGGFSTDTQYF
- | TRBJ2-4 | TRBV6-1 | - | TGTGCCAGCAGTTTCTACAGGGAGGGCGGAAACATTCAGTACTTC | CASSFYREGGNIQYF
- | TRBJ1-4 | TRBV27 | once | TGTGCCAGCGGGTGGGGCGGACCTAATGAAAAACTGTTTTTT | CASGWGGPNEKLFF
TRBD2 | TRBJ2-5 | TRBV4-3 | - | TGCGCCAGCAGCCAAGAGTTTGCCGACGGGAGGGAGACCCAGTACTTC | CASSQEFADGRETQYF
TRBD2 | TRBJ2-3 | TRBV5-4 | - | TGTGCCAGCAGCCAAGAGGGGAGACTAGCTGGCACAGATACGCAGTATTTT | CASSQEGRLAGTDTQYF
- | TRBJ1-3 | TRBV7-4 | once | TGTGCCAGCAGCCCAAGACGGGTAGCGGGAAACACCATATATTTT | CASSPRRVAGNTIYF
- | TRBJ2-1 | TRBV11-2 | once | TGTGCCAGCAGCTTCACAGGGAGGGTTGGCAATGAGCAGTTCTTC | CASSFTGRVGNEQFF
- | TRBJ1-1 | TRBV27 | - | TGTGCCAGCAGTTCGTTTTACCAGAACACTGAAGCTTTCTTT | CASSSFYQNTEAFF
- | TRBJ1-1 | TRBV11-3 | - | TGTGCCAGCAGCTTAGCGGGGGGAAGAACTGAAGCTTTCTTT | CASSLAGGRTEAFF
- | TRBJ1-2 | TRBV4-3 | - | TGCGCCAGCAGCCAACCCGACAGGTTTGGATATGGCTACACCTTC | CASSQPDRFGYGYTF